These 25 T cell receptor beta chains originate from one sample sequenced in a study of CD8+ T cells in alopecia areata. Following extraction, RNA underwent reverse transcription to cDNA, which served as the sequencing template. This table comes from immunoSEQ multiplex PCR, and its TCRdb copy is limited to in-frame clones, with some not included. This table has hundreds of thousands of clones, 65% to 70% appearing once. This specimen consisted of CD4+ T cells sorted from blood, obtained at week 0. The receptors stem from a human donor with alopecia areata.

The chain is built from TRBV7-2 and TRBJ2-1, with D uncertain. Looked up from germline, CDR1 is SGHTA and CDR2 is FQGNSA. This CDR3 contains 10 residues. The germline V and J ends were trimmed by 5 bases and 10 bases, with 6 bases remaining between them. The CDR3 region has the DNA TGTGCCAGCAGCGGGGTGGAGCAGTTCTTC. It codes for CASSGVEQFF.

The chain is built from TRBV29-1 and TRBJ2-2; either TRBD1 or TRBD2 may supply D (7 bases each). Per the germline V gene, CDR1 is SQVTM and CDR2 is ANQGSEA. The CDR3 covers 15 residues. V was pared by 4 bases and J by 6 bases, with 18 bases between. The CDR3 here is CSVGPGGGRPGELFF. CDR3 DNA: TGCAGCGTTGGCCCAGGGGGAGGGAGACCCGGGGAGCTGTTTTTT.

The V gene is TRBV30, the J gene TRBJ1-6, with D maybe TRBD1 (6 bases). Germline CDR1 and CDR2: GTSNPN and SVGIG (reference sequence). V lost 0 bases and J lost 8, with 14 bases in between. CDR3 size: 15 residues. The DNA of the CDR3 is TGTGCCTGGAGTGTAGTCGGGGGCGTGTATTCACCCCTCCACTTT. Its translation: CAWSVVGGVYSPLHF. Combining the CDR3 with reference TRBV30 and TRBJ1-6 gives the whole variable domain SQTIHQWPATLVQPVGSPLSLECTVEGTSNPNLYWYRQAAGRGLQLLFYSVGIGQISSEVPQNLSASRPQDRQFILSSKKLLLSDSGFYLCAWSVVGGVYSPLHFGNGTRLTVT.

V gene TRBV19 combines with J gene TRBJ1-2; D unresolved. CDR3 size: 12 residues. Trimming took 5 bases from V and 8 from J, leaving 12 bases between them. Germline loops: CDR1 LNHDA, CDR2 SQIVND (reference sequence). DNA of the CDR3: TGTGCCAGTAGTCCCAGATTGTGGGGCTACACCTTC. Translated: CASSPRLWGYTF.

The V and J genes are TRBV6-6 and TRBJ1-5; D not certain. Germline values: CDR1 MNHNY, CDR2 SVGAGI (reference sequence). Trimming shortened V by 2 bases and J by 5 bases, and 4 bases separated the two germline ends. The CDR3 runs to 12 residues. The CDR3 region is CASSYTDQPQHF. Here the CDR3 DNA reads TGTGCCAGCAGTTACACCGATCAGCCCCAGCATTTT.

The CDR3 sequence: CASIGQIGNYGYTF. The CDR3, as DNA: TGTGCCAGCATTGGACAGATCGGGAACTATGGCTACACCTTC. J is TRBJ1-2 and V is TRBV6-1; the D gene is possibly TRBD1 (6 bases). Germline assignment: CDR1 MNHNS and CDR2 SASEGT. V lost 7 bases and J 2 bases, leaving 14 bases between the germline ends. The CDR3 is 14 amino acids.

This clone was observed a few times. The chain has TRBV7-9 and TRBJ2-7, with TRBD1 identical over 9 bases. Unmatched junction bases numbered 6, after V lost 6 bases and J lost 3 bases. Germline V gene lookup returns CDR1 SEHNR and CDR2 FQNEAQ (reference sequence). This CDR3 is 14 amino acids long. The CDR3 nucleotides read TGTGCCAGCAGTAAACAGGGGGCCATCTACGAGCAGTACTTC. The encoded protein is CASSKQGAIYEQYF.

The chain has TRBV5-1 and TRBJ1-1; D ambiguous. CDR1 is SGHRS, CDR2 YFSETQ, per germline. The CDR3 runs to 16 residues. Trimming took 1 base from V and 5 from J, leaving 18 bases between them. The CDR3 loop is CASSLSQWIRQTEAFF. CDR3 sequence (DNA): TGCGCCAGCAGCTTGTCCCAATGGATAAGGCAGACTGAAGCTTTCTTT.

To note about this clone: This CDR3 is also generated by other DNA sequences in the sample. The genes are TRBV15 and TRBJ1-5; the D is unclear. V was clipped by 1 base and J by 4 bases, with 2 bases between them. Germline CDR1 LNHNV, CDR2 YYDKDF (reference sequence). The length of the CDR3 is 12 residues. The CDR3 reads CATSRANQPQHF. The CDR3 DNA follows: TGTGCCACCAGCAGAGCAAATCAGCCCCAGCATTTT.

This clone showed up just a few times. The rearrangement uses TRBV5-1 and TRBJ1-2; D gene uncertain. Germline-derived CDR1 and CDR2 are SGHRS and YFSETQ. The CDR3 totals 17 residues. V was shortened by 4 bases and J by 0 bases, with 19 bases between the two germline ends. CDR3 protein: CASSQKSVMSANYGYTF. The CDR3 nucleotides are TGCGCCAGCAGCCAAAAATCGGTCATGTCAGCTAACTATGGCTACACCTTC. The whole variable domain, remainder taken from reference TRBV5-1 and TRBJ1-2, is KAGVTQTPRYLIKTRGQQVTLSCSPISGHRSVSWYQQTPGQGLQFLFEYFSETQRNKGNFPGRFSGRQFSNSRSEMNVSTLELGDSALYLCASSQKSVMSANYGYTFGSGTRLTVV.

The V and J genes are TRBV30 and TRBJ1-1; D is unclear. The CDR3 covers 14 residues. V lost 4 bases and J lost 1, with 13 bases in between. The germline gives CDR1 GTSNPN, CDR2 SVGIG (reference sequence). Written as DNA, the CDR3 is TGTGCCTGGAATAAACAGCTGACGAACACTGAAGCTTTCTTT. The encoded protein is CAWNKQLTNTEAFF. Based on the CDR3 plus reference TRBV30 and TRBJ1-1, the full variable domain is SQTIHQWPATLVQPVGSPLSLECTVEGTSNPNLYWYRQAAGRGLQLLFYSVGIGQISSEVPQNLSASRPQDRQFILSSKKLLLSDSGFYLCAWNKQLTNTEAFFGQGTRLTVV.

This clone came up a few times. The gene calls are TRBV30 and TRBJ1-6; maybe TRBD1 (5 bases). Germline values: CDR1 GTSNPN, CDR2 SVGIG (reference sequence). Trimming pared 4 bases from V and 3 bases from J, leaving 10 bases between. The CDR3 is 14 amino acids. The CDR3 nucleotides read TGTGCCTGGAAGGGAGGGGACTATAATTCACCCCTCCACTTT. It codes for CAWKGGDYNSPLHF.

The rearrangement joins TRBV18 to TRBJ1-1; 7 nucleotides align to TRBD1. With 5 bases clipped from V and 11 bases from J, the junction kept 11 bases outside the gene matches. There are 13 residues in the CDR3. Per germline, CDR1 KGHSH and CDR2 LQKENI. CDR3 nucleotides: TGTGCCAGCTCAGCAGACAGGGCGAGGGGGGCTTTCTTT. Protein: CASSADRARGAFF.

This chain joins TRBV15 and TRBJ2-3; D unresolved. Trimming left V 3 bases short and J 0 bases short, with 4 bases between. This CDR3 contains 13 residues. Germline V gene data show CDR1 as LNHNV and CDR2 as YYDKDF (reference sequence). CDR3 amino acids: CATSRQSTDTQYF. CDR3 bases: TGTGCCACCAGCAGGCAGAGCACAGATACGCAGTATTTT.

This clone showed up just once. V and J are TRBV7-9 and TRBJ2-7; no clear D gene. The CDR3 has 11 amino acids. V was clipped by 4 bases and J by 4 bases, with 5 bases between them. Germline lookup yields CDR1 SEHNR and CDR2 FQNEAQ (reference sequence). The CDR3 sequence: CASSWSYEQYF. Here the CDR3 DNA reads TGTGCCAGCAGCTGGAGTTACGAGCAGTACTTC.

This chain links TRBV25-1 with TRBJ1-1, with 7 bases identical to TRBD1. The CDR3 is 15 amino acids. In germline, CDR1 is MGHDK, CDR2 SYGVNS. Trimming took 6 bases from V and 4 from J; bases not matched to a gene: 11. The CDR3 loop is CASRGGAASPTEAFF. For the CDR3, the DNA is TGTGCCAGCAGAGGGGGCGCCGCGTCGCCCACTGAAGCTTTCTTT.

This chain connects TRBV15 to TRBJ1-5; 8 nucleotides agree with TRBD1. V lost 2 bases and J lost 6; bases outside the gene matches: 3. In germline, CDR1 is LNHNV, CDR2 YYDKDF (reference sequence). CDR3 length: 14 residues. The CDR3 region is CATSRQGAGQPQHF. In nucleotides, the CDR3 is TGTGCCACCAGCAGACAGGGGGCTGGTCAGCCCCAGCATTTT. The whole variable domain, remainder taken from reference TRBV15 and TRBJ1-5, is DAMVIQNPRYQVTQFGKPVTLSCSQTLNHNVMYWYQQKSSQAPKLLFHYYDKDFNNEADTPDNFQSRRPNTSFCFLDIRSPGLGDTAMYLCATSRQGAGQPQHFGDGTRLSIL.

V is TRBV7-2 and J is TRBJ2-2; D possibly corresponds to TRBD1 (6 bases). The CDR3 is made up of 16 amino acids. Trimming left V 5 bases short and J 0 bases short, with 13 bases between. In germline, CDR1 is SGHTA, CDR2 FQGNSA. CDR3 loop: CASSSRQAANTGELFF. The DNA for the CDR3 is TGTGCCAGCAGCAGCCGACAGGCTGCGAACACCGGGGAGCTGTTTTTT.

This clone was seen once. The chain carries TRBV6-5 and TRBJ2-3, with D possibly being TRBD1 (6 bases). CDR1 is MNHEY and CDR2 is SVGAGI in the germline V gene. There are 11 residues in the CDR3. The V end was cut by 2 bases, the J end by 11 bases, with 8 bases between. The chain's CDR3 is CASSYQGQQYF. In DNA, the CDR3 is TGTGCCAGCAGTTACCAGGGACAGCAGTATTTT.

This clone has just a few counts. The chain combines TRBV6-5 with TRBJ1-1; perhaps TRBD1 as D (6 bases). The germline V and J ends were trimmed by 0 bases and 3 bases, with 14 bases remaining between them. CDR3 length: 16 residues. CDR1 MNHEY and CDR2 SVGAGI come from the germline V gene. The CDR3 loop is CASSYSGAGADTEAFF. The CDR3 DNA reads TGTGCCAGCAGTTACTCGGGTGCAGGGGCAGACACTGAAGCTTTCTTT.

This chain uses TRBV30 with TRBJ1-5, with 11 bases lining up with TRBD1. This CDR3 contains 15 residues. V shed 0 bases and J 6 bases; nucleotides not matched to a gene: 4. Germline CDR1 is GTSNPN and CDR2 is SVGIG (reference sequence). This CDR3 is CAWSVRTGGGQPQHF. The CDR3, as DNA: TGTGCCTGGAGTGTAAGGACAGGGGGCGGTCAGCCCCAGCATTTT.

This chain uses TRBV7-6 with TRBJ2-7, with D unclear. The CDR3 contains 13 residues. V was trimmed by 5 bases and J by 6 bases, leaving 14 bases between them. Germline lookup yields CDR1 SGHVS and CDR2 FNYEAQ. The CDR3 bases are TGTGCCAGCAGCCCCGCTGGCCCCTCCGAGCAGTACTTC. It encodes CASSPAGPSEQYF.

This clone was counted only a few times. V and J are TRBV18 and TRBJ2-7; weak D call: TRBD1 (6 bases). The CDR3 is made up of 12 amino acids. V was trimmed by 4 bases and J by 7 bases, leaving 11 bases between them. Per the germline V gene, CDR1 is KGHSH and CDR2 is LQKENI. The CDR3 DNA is TGTGCCAGCTCACGCGAGGGGGAAGAGCAGTACTTC. Its protein product is CASSREGEEQYF.

This chain joins TRBV6-5 and TRBJ1-6; D might be TRBD1 (6 bases). Trimming left V 6 bases short and J 7 bases short, with 13 bases between. CDR3 length: 14 residues. Germline V lookup: CDR1 MNHEY, CDR2 SVGAGI. CDR3 amino acids: CASSSRQANSPLHF. CDR3 nucleotides: TGTGCCAGCAGCTCCAGACAGGCCAATTCACCCCTCCACTTT.

Regarding this clone: This sample also contains other DNA sequences that code for the same CDR3. The rearrangement joins TRBV30 to TRBJ2-7; no clear D. CDR1 is GTSNPN, CDR2 SVGIG, per germline (reference sequence). V was trimmed by 3 bases and J by 0 bases, leaving 6 bases between them. This CDR3 comprises 12 residues. CDR3 in amino acids: CAWRRSSYEQYF. The CDR3 DNA reads TGTGCCTGGAGACGGTCCTCCTACGAGCAGTACTTC.